These 11 T cell receptor beta chains share one sample of origin, sequenced in a study of cytomegalovirus exposure and HLA in healthy donors. With 60 Vbeta and 13 Jbeta primers, the PCR was carried out. Produced via immunoSEQ multiplex PCR; TCRdb's table is partial and in-frame only. Of around 190,000 clones listed, 65% to 80% are singletons. What was sequenced was PBMCs. These receptors were collected from a woman aged 40-49 years in good health and CMV-seronegative.

The chain joins TRBV30 to TRBJ1-1, with 8 nucleotides matching TRBD1. CDR3 length equals 13 residues. The trim removed 4 bases at V and 7 bases at J, leaving 8 bases unmatched. Germline V lookup: CDR1 GTSNPN, CDR2 SVGIG (reference sequence). DNA of the CDR3: TGTGCCTGGAACCCAGACAGGGGCGGTGAAGCTTTCTTT. Translated: CAWNPDRGGEAFF. The complete variable domain, with remaining parts taken from reference TRBV30 and TRBJ1-1, reads SQTIHQWPATLVQPVGSPLSLECTVEGTSNPNLYWYRQAAGRGLQLLFYSVGIGQISSEVPQNLSASRPQDRQFILSSKKLLLSDSGFYLCAWNPDRGGEAFFGQGTRLTVV.

The CDR3 nucleotides read TGTGCCAGCAGCTTGGGACAGGCCTTGACGGAGACCCAGTACTTC. Amino acids: CASSLGQALTETQYF. The chain recombines TRBV11-2 with TRBJ2-5; 8 positions agree with TRBD1. The germline gives CDR1 SGHAT, CDR2 FQNNGV. The trim removed 3 bases at V and 5 bases at J, leaving 8 bases unmatched. The CDR3 has 15 amino acids.

The V call is TRBV6-5, the J call TRBJ1-2; no clear D. The V gene's germline CDR1 is MNHEY and CDR2 SVGAGI. V was trimmed by 4 bases and J by 4 bases, leaving 10 bases between them. This CDR3 is built from 13 residues. The DNA for the CDR3 is TGTGCCAGCAGTTCTGGAGAGATCTATGGCTACACCTTC. Translation gives CASSSGEIYGYTF.

This clone was seen only a few times. This chain uses TRBV2 with TRBJ2-5; D unresolved. CDR1 SNHLY and CDR2 FYNNEI come from the germline V gene. Trimming removed 7 bases from V and 7 bases from J, with 7 bases in between. The CDR3 totals 10 residues. The CDR3 spells CASNPGTQYF. The CDR3 nucleotides read TGTGCCAGCAATCCCGGGACCCAGTACTTC. Using reference TRBV2 and TRBJ2-5 for the parts outside the CDR3, the full variable domain is EPEVTQTPSHQVTQMGQEVILRCVPISNHLYFYWYRQILGQKVEFLVSFYNNEISEKSEIFDDQFSVERPDGSNFTLKIRSTKLEDSAMYFCASNPGTQYFGPGTRLLVL.

The chain carries TRBV30 and TRBJ1-3, with D possibly being TRBD1 (5 bases). CDR1 is GTSNPN and CDR2 is SVGIG in the germline V gene (reference sequence). The ends were cut back, 1 base at V and 4 bases at J, with 8 bases in the middle. The length of the CDR3 is 13 residues. This CDR3 reads CAWSAGGGNTIYF. CDR3 nucleotide sequence: TGTGCCTGGAGTGCCGGGGGGGGAAACACCATATATTTT.

The rearrangement links TRBV9 to TRBJ1-3; D is undetermined. Trimming left V 4 bases short and J 2 bases short, with 10 bases between. Looked up from germline, CDR1 is SGDLS and CDR2 is YYNGEE. There are 14 residues in the CDR3. The CDR3 loop is CASSPQPAGNTIYF. The CDR3 DNA reads as TGTGCCAGCAGCCCCCAACCAGCTGGAAACACCATATATTTT.

The chain employs TRBV4-3 and TRBJ2-3; D might be TRBD2 (5 bases). V gave up 2 bases and J gave up 0 bases, with 9 bases separating them. This CDR3 is 15 amino acids long. Germline loops: CDR1 LGHNA, CDR2 YSLEER. The DNA for the CDR3 is TGCGCCAGCAGCCAACGAATAGCGAGCACAGATACGCAGTATTTT. Its translation: CASSQRIASTDTQYF.

The chain couples TRBV28 to TRBJ2-7; 11 bases fit TRBD2. The V and J ends lost 6 bases and 3 bases, in that order; junction bases with no gene match: 7. The CDR3 is 15 residues long. Germline V gene data show CDR1 as MDHEN and CDR2 as SYDVKM. The CDR3: CASRPRLAGGYEQYF. CDR3 nucleotides: TGTGCCAGCAGGCCCCGGCTAGCGGGGGGCTACGAGCAGTACTTC.

In its sample, this clone was seen a few times. The chain links TRBV11-2 to TRBJ2-5, with 8 bases fitting TRBD2. The CDR3 contains 14 residues. V was clipped by 3 bases and J by 5 bases; unmatched bases: 5. In germline, CDR1 is SGHAT, CDR2 FQNNGV. Here the CDR3 reads CASSFRRGGETQYF. CDR3 nucleotide sequence: TGTGCCAGCAGCTTCCGCCGGGGGGGGGAGACCCAGTACTTC.

CDR3 loop: CASTLNRQGTDTQYF. In DNA, the CDR3 is TGCGCCAGCACCCTCAACAGACAGGGCACAGATACGCAGTATTTT. V usage is TRBV5-1 and J usage is TRBJ2-3; a weak D match, TRBD1 (6 bases). CDR1 SGHRS and CDR2 YFSETQ come from the germline V gene. The germline V and J ends were trimmed by 6 bases and 1 base, with 15 bases remaining between them. CDR3 length equals 15 residues.

This rearrangement joins TRBV7-9 to TRBJ2-7; 8 nucleotides match TRBD2. CDR1 and CDR2 from the germline V gene are SEHNR and FQNEAQ (reference sequence). J gave up 2 bases and V 4 bases, and 10 bases lay outside the gene matches. The CDR3 contains 16 residues. The CDR3 sequence: CASSYLRGSGAYEQYF. For the CDR3, the DNA is TGTGCCAGCAGCTACCTTCGGGGTAGCGGGGCCTACGAGCAGTACTTC. Complete variable domain (other parts from reference TRBV7-9 and TRBJ2-7): DTGVSQNPRHKITKRGQNVTFRCDPISEHNRLYWYRQTLGQGPEFLTYFQNEAQLEKSRLLSDRFSAERPKGSFSTLEIQRTEQGDSAMYLCASSYLRGSGAYEQYFGPGTRLTVT.